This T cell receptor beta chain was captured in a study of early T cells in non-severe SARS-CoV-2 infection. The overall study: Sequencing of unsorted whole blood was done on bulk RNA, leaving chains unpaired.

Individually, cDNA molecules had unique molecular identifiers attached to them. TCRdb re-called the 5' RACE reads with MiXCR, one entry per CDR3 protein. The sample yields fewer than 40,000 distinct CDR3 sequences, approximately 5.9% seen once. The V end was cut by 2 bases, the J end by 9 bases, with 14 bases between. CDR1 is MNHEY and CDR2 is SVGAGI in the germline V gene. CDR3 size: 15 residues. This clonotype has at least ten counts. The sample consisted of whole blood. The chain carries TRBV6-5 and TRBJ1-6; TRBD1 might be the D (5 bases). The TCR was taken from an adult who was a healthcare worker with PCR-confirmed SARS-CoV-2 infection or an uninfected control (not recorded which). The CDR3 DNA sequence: TGTGCCAGCAGTTACGGGCAGGGATTTCGTTCACCCCTCCACTTT. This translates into CASSYGQGFRSPLHF.